A single T cell receptor beta chain is shown here with its context. This entry belongs to a study of cytomegalovirus exposure and HLA in healthy donors. TCRdb keeps only in-frame clones here, not all; method: immunoSEQ multiplex PCR. The sample consists of about 200,000 clones, approximately 82% of them appearing once. Between the trimmed V and J ends, which lost 7 bases and 6 bases, there was a span of 16 bases. Germline-derived CDR1 and CDR2 are SQVTM and ANQGSEA. The CDR3 is made up of 12 amino acids. Source material: PBMCs. V is TRBV29-1 and J is TRBJ2-7; D is perhaps TRBD1 (6 bases). The source is a woman in her twenties or thirties in good health and CMV-seropositive. The CDR3 DNA follows: TGCAGCGCGGTTAGCGTCAGGGGCGAGCAGTACTTC. It translates to CSAVSVRGEQYF.